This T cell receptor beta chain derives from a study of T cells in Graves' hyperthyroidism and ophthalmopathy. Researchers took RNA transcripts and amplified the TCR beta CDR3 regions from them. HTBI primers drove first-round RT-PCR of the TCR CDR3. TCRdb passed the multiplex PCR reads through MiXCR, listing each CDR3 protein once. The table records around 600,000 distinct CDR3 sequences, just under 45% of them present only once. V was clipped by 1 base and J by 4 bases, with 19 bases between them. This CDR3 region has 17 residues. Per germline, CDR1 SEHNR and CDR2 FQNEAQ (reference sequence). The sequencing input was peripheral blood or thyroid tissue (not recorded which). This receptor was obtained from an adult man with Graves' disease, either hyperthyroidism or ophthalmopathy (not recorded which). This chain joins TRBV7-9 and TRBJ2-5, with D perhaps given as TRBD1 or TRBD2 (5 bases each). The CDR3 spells CASSLVLQGAPRETQYF. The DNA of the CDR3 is TGTGCCAGCAGCTTAGTTTTGCAGGGAGCGCCCCGAGAGACCCAGTACTTC.